This T cell receptor (beta chain) was documented in a study of cytomegalovirus exposure and HLA in healthy donors. Healthy individuals who donated bone marrow served as the donors. PCR used 60 Vbeta primers and 13 Jbeta primers. Assay used: immunoSEQ multiplex PCR; TCRdb lists only in-frame clones, some missing. The repertoire holds 55,000 to 80,000 clones, with about 66% as singletons. Overall study results and limits: Serostatus for CMV was the only available immune exposure information. In a later analysis, most CMV-associated TCR beta chains appeared HLA-restricted.

Turning to this clone: What it binds is not known.

V was cut by 1 base and J by 1 base, with 8 bases left in between. This CDR3 contains 14 residues. CDR1 and CDR2 from the germline V gene are KGHSH and LQKENI. The specimen was PBMCs. V is TRBV18 and J is TRBJ2-7; the D is unclear. This clonotype was obtained from a man in his forties in good health and CMV-seropositive. Here the CDR3 reads CASSPRASSYEQYF. In DNA form, the CDR3 reads TGTGCCAGCTCACCACGGGCCAGTTCCTACGAGCAGTACTTC.